This T cell receptor (beta chain) was obtained from a study of blood T cell repertoires in COVID-19. Overall study context: Material from acute and convalescent COVID-19 was sourced from the United States, Italy and Spain. The analysed material was cDNA or gDNA that came from T cells, B-cell-depleted T cells, or PBMCs.

Study processing details: Amplification of reference gene primers was used by the study to estimate nucleated cell counts. Profiled with immunoSEQ multiplex PCR; TCRdb holds only in-frame clones, not every one. D and trimming come from the DNA, and the V and J calls and clone size come from that table. The table lists some 50,000 clones, approximately 80% of them singletons. The source of this sequence is a man aged 50 to 59 with acute or convalescent COVID-19. The sequenced material came from peripheral blood.

CDR3 nucleotide sequence: TGTGCCAGCACCCCTACGAGGGGGCGCGCGAACACCGGGGAGCTGTTTTTT. It codes for CASTPTRGRANTGELFF. The rearrangement links TRBV28 to TRBJ2-2; TRBD1 aligns across 7 bases. CDR3 length: 17 amino acids. V lost 7 bases to trimming and J lost 0 bases; unmatched junction nucleotides: 11. Germline CDR1 reads MDHEN; CDR2 reads SYDVKM.